The 18 T cell receptor beta chains below all came from one sample that was sequenced in a study of beta chain features in type 1 diabetes. What was sequenced were expressed TCRB transcripts, since all of the isolated RNA had been reverse transcribed. TCRdb's table, derived via immunoSEQ multiplex PCR, lists solely in-frame clones and lacks some. The table has about 150,000 clones, more than 9% seen once. The specimen sequenced was naive CD4+ T cells from blood. These receptors originate from a man younger than 35 in good health.

This clone has just a few counts. The gene calls are TRBV28 and TRBJ2-2; D is ambiguous. Germline-derived CDR1 and CDR2 are MDHEN and SYDVKM. Trimming took off 5 bases at V and 0 bases at J, with 10 bases between the two ends. The CDR3 totals 15 residues. This CDR3 is CASSLPYPNTGELFF. The CDR3 region has the DNA TGTGCCAGCAGTCTACCCTACCCGAACACCGGGGAGCTGTTTTTT. The complete variable domain, with remaining parts taken from reference TRBV28 and TRBJ2-2, reads DVKVTQSSRYLVKRTGEKVFLECVQDMDHENMFWYRQDPGLGLRLIYFSYDVKMKEKGDIPEGYSVSREKKERFSLILESASTNQTSMYLCASSLPYPNTGELFFGEGSRLTVL.

This clone was seen a handful of times. CDR3 sequence (DNA): TGTGCCAGCAGTGGACTTTACGAGCAGTACTTC. It encodes CASSGLYEQYF. The chain employs TRBV25-1 and TRBJ2-7; D is unclear. CDR3 length: 11 residues. V lost 4 bases and J lost 4, with 5 bases in between. The germline gives CDR1 MGHDK, CDR2 SYGVNS.

This clone came up a few times. The genes are TRBV2 and TRBJ1-1; 7 nucleotides match TRBD1. This CDR3 has 13 residues. Trimming at V came to 6 bases and at J to 1 base, leaving 2 bases not matched to a gene. Germline V gene sequence: CDR1 SNHLY, CDR2 FYNNEI. CDR3 nucleotide sequence: TGTGCCAGCAGCGGGGACAGGAACACTGAAGCTTTCTTT. Translating gives CASSGDRNTEAFF.

The chain recombines TRBV10-3 with TRBJ1-2; D is uncertain. Trimming took off 7 bases at V and 2 bases at J, with 11 bases between the two ends. CDR1 and CDR2 (germline): ENHRY, SYGVKD. The CDR3 is 13 residues long. The CDR3 reads CAIKVSGNYGYTF. The CDR3 DNA sequence: TGTGCCATCAAGGTTTCAGGAAACTATGGCTACACCTTC.

This clone appeared a few times. The chain couples TRBV6-5 to TRBJ2-7; weak D call: TRBD1 (5 bases). Germline CDR1 and CDR2: MNHEY and SVGAGI. The CDR3 has 14 residues. Trimming took 3 bases from V and 1 from J, leaving 10 bases between them. The CDR3 sequence: CASSYGRGSYEQYF. CDR3 coding DNA: TGTGCCAGCAGTTATGGAAGGGGTTCCTACGAGCAGTACTTC.

A few counts support this clone. The chain carries TRBV5-1 and TRBJ2-5, with 11 bases matching TRBD2. The CDR3 has 17 amino acids. CDR1 is SGHRS and CDR2 is YFSETQ in the germline V gene. The V and J ends lost 2 bases and 0 bases, in that order; junction bases with no gene match: 6. The CDR3: CASSLGRLAGYQETQYF. The CDR3 DNA follows: TGCGCCAGCAGCTTAGGGAGACTAGCGGGGTACCAAGAGACCCAGTACTTC.

The chain combines TRBV6-5 with TRBJ1-3; possibly TRBD1 for D (6 bases). The V end was cut by 5 bases, the J end by 3 bases, with 11 bases between. From germline, CDR1 is MNHEY and CDR2 SVGAGI. The CDR3 is made up of 14 amino acids. CDR3 bases: TGTGCCAGCAGTCTACAGGGTAGTGGAAACACCATATATTTT. As protein: CASSLQGSGNTIYF.

The chain links TRBV2 to TRBJ2-5; D is unclear. The CDR3 is 14 amino acids. Germline V lookup: CDR1 SNHLY, CDR2 FYNNEI. V was cut by 6 bases and J by 5 bases, with 16 bases left in between. The CDR3 nucleotides read TGTGCCAGCAGGTACCAACAAGTCGGGGAGACCCAGTACTTC. The encoded protein is CASRYQQVGETQYF.

V gene TRBV7-3 combines with J gene TRBJ2-3, with 9 bases aligning to TRBD2. The ends lost 3 bases at V and 6 bases at J; junction bases unmatched: 4. CDR1 is SGHTA and CDR2 is FQGTGA in the germline V gene. This CDR3 has 14 amino acids. The CDR3 here is CASSLGLAGDTQYF. DNA of the CDR3: TGTGCCAGCAGCTTGGGGCTAGCGGGGGATACGCAGTATTTT.

The DNA of the CDR3 is TGTGCCAGCAGCTTACCGGGGGGGCCGTACTTC. Its translation is CASSLPGGPYF. The rearrangement links TRBV7-2 to TRBJ2-7; TRBD2 matches 8 bases. The CDR3 runs 11 residues. Trimming cost V 2 bases and J 12 bases; bases outside gene matches: 3. CDR1 and CDR2 (germline): SGHTA, FQGNSA.

The chain links TRBV7-9 to TRBJ1-5; 10 bases align to TRBD1. The CDR3 is 16 residues long. J lost 6 bases, V lost 2 bases, and 7 bases had no gene match. Germline V gives CDR1 SEHNR, CDR2 FQNEAQ (reference sequence). This CDR3 is CASSLWPGQGSQPQHF. The CDR3 DNA reads TGTGCCAGCAGCTTATGGCCGGGACAGGGGAGTCAGCCCCAGCATTTT.

The chain combines TRBV7-9 with TRBJ1-2; TRBD1 is a possible D gene (5 bases). CDR3 length equals 14 residues. Germline-derived CDR1 and CDR2 are SEHNR and FQNEAQ (reference sequence). The V end lost 2 bases, the J end lost 4 bases, and 11 bases lay between the germline ends. CDR3: CASSLQDMGYGYTF. The CDR3 nucleotides are TGTGCCAGCAGCTTACAGGACATGGGCTATGGCTACACCTTC.

A few counts support this clone. The genes are TRBV28 and TRBJ2-6, with TRBD1 identical over 7 bases. V lost 6 bases, J lost 1 base, and 15 bases stayed unmatched. The CDR3 contains 19 residues. Germline CDR1 reads MDHEN; CDR2 reads SYDVKM. The CDR3: CASSSPGQSYPSGANVLTF. CDR3 in DNA: TGTGCCAGCAGCTCCCCGGGACAGTCATACCCGTCTGGGGCCAACGTCCTGACTTTC.

The sample holds many counts of this clone. The rearrangement links TRBV9 to TRBJ1-1; no firm D call. Germline CDR1 and CDR2: SGDLS and YYNGEE. The CDR3 is made up of 15 amino acids. The ends were cut back, 4 bases at V and 5 bases at J, with 18 bases in the middle. CDR3 in amino acids: CASSPREGIGTEAFF. In DNA, the CDR3 is TGTGCCAGCAGCCCCCGAGAGGGAATTGGGACTGAAGCTTTCTTT.

The chain joins TRBV5-1 to TRBJ2-7; 8 positions agree with TRBD2. This CDR3 spans 14 amino acids. CDR1 and CDR2 from the germline V gene are SGHRS and YFSETQ. Trimming cost V 5 bases and J 2 bases; bases outside gene matches: 6. For the CDR3, the DNA is TGCGCCAGCAGTTTTAGCGGGGTAACCTACGAGCAGTACTTC. It codes for CASSFSGVTYEQYF. Supplemented by reference TRBV5-1 and TRBJ2-7, the full variable domain reads KAGVTQTPRYLIKTRGQQVTLSCSPISGHRSVSWYQQTPGQGLQFLFEYFSETQRNKGNFPGRFSGRQFSNSRSEMNVSTLELGDSALYLCASSFSGVTYEQYFGPGTRLTVT.

This chain joins TRBV21-1 and TRBJ2-7; no DNA check was done on the table's D call, TRBD1. TRBV21-1 is described as a pseudogene. There are 14 residues in the CDR3. CDR3 loop: CASSPGQGAYEQYF. In nucleotides, the CDR3 is TGTGCCAGCAGCCCGGGACAGGGGGCCTACGAGCAGTACTTC.

This clone has more than one count but fewer than ten. The chain combines TRBV5-1 with TRBJ1-1; 10 bases are a match to TRBD1. The V gene end was trimmed by 3 bases and the J gene end by 5 bases; junction bases not matched to a gene: 7. The CDR3 consists of 15 residues. The V gene's germline CDR1 is SGHRS and CDR2 YFSETQ. CDR3 residues: CASSYRTGGGTEAFF. The CDR3 DNA reads TGCGCCAGCAGCTACCGGACAGGGGGAGGAACTGAAGCTTTCTTT.

This clone turned up a few times. The chain has TRBV6-1 and TRBJ1-6, with 11 positions matching TRBD1. V lost 8 bases to trimming and J lost 10 bases; unmatched junction nucleotides: 7. In germline, CDR1 is MNHNS, CDR2 SASEGT. The length of the CDR3 is 14 residues. CDR3 bases: TGTGCCAGCGGGGGACAGGGGGAAGGATCACCCCTCCACTTT. The encoded protein is CASGGQGEGSPLHF.